This T cell receptor beta chain was retrieved from a study of T cell repertoires in cytomegalovirus infection. Overall study: The authors relied on CMV epitopes, both recently identified HLA-C-restricted and well-studied HLA-B-restricted. Study results and caveats: There were carriers of CMV plus the relevant HLA, and cumulative public TCR beta family frequency identified them.

In its sample, this clonotype ranks as medium-sized. What it binds is unknown. TCRdb ran MiXCR on the reads and lists one entry per CDR3 protein. The repertoire holds a few hundred thousand distinct CDR3 sequences, with less than 25% as singletons. The CDR3 is 15 residues long. J gave up 0 bases and V 4 bases, and 2 bases lay outside the gene matches. Germline CDR1 SEHNR, CDR2 FQNEAQ (reference sequence). Specimen: cultured PBMCs, collected from culture after CMV antigen stimulation. This TCR was sampled from a human donor in good health (CMV status not recorded). Some clones in this sample may be carry-over from other donors' samples. The gene calls are TRBV7-9 and TRBJ1-3; 8 bases map to TRBD1. The CDR3 nucleotides are TGTGCCAGCAGCTCCGACAGGGGCTCTGGAAACACCATATATTTT. The encoded protein is CASSSDRGSGNTIYF.